This TCR beta chain was recovered during a study of blood T cells in healthy people across ages. Germline-derived CDR1 and CDR2 are SGHTA and FQGNSA. The CDR3 runs 16 residues. V was trimmed by 3 bases and J by 1 base, leaving 14 bases between them. Sample-barcoded 5' priming and a J-beta primer mix drove a second PCR of 7 to 11 cycles. TCRdb reprocessed the 5' RACE reads with MiXCR, giving one entry per CDR3 protein. Here the sample spans 1.2 million to 1.5 million distinct CDR3 sequences, 59% being singletons. Each of the donors had approximately 10 milliliters of peripheral blood drawn into EDTA-treated Vacutainer tubes. Per sample, no less than 5.5 micrograms of total RNA were extracted.

V and J are TRBV7-2 and TRBJ2-3, with D possibly matching TRBD1 (5 bases). The sequence was obtained from a man aged 18 to 29 in good health. The sample comprised blood. CDR3: CASSFLTASGTDTQYF. The DNA of the CDR3 is TGTGCCAGCAGCTTCTTGACAGCGTCAGGCACAGATACGCAGTATTTT.